A selection of T cell receptor beta chains follows, all from one sample in a study of cytomegalovirus exposure and HLA in healthy donors. Libraries were prepared by immunoSEQ multiplex PCR; TCRdb keeps only in-frame clonotypes and omits some of them. In the table there are some 160,000 clones, roughly 83% of which are singletons. Sample: PBMCs. The receptors here all came from a woman younger than 30 in good health and CMV-seronegative. CDR3s include the opening cysteine and the closing phenylalanine or tryptophan. The order of the fields is J gene, clone size, V gene, D gene, CDR3 protein, CDR3 DNA. D genes are given only for firm matches. A row's size may be missing; if present it is once, few, many or a size class.

TRBJ2-7 NA TRBV6-1 TRBD1 CASSLAGTGAYEQYF TGTGCCAGCAGTCTGGCCGGGACAGGGGCCTACGAGCAGTACTTC
TRBJ1-3 NA TRBV6-1 NA CASSTRGTGNTIYF TGTGCCAGCAGCACGCGGGGGACTGGAAACACCATATATTTT
TRBJ1-1 NA TRBV28 NA CASSLSGLNTEAFF TGTGCCAGCAGTTTATCAGGTTTGAACACTGAAGCTTTCTTT
TRBJ1-1 once TRBV30 TRBD1 CAWNRGLNTEAFF TGTGCCTGGAACAGGGGGCTGAACACTGAAGCTTTCTTT
TRBJ1-4 NA TRBV5-4 TRBD1 CASSGGTGGARNEKLFF TGTGCCAGCAGCGGTGGGACAGGGGGCGCGAGAAATGAAAAACTGTTTTTT
TRBJ1-2 NA TRBV6-1 NA CASSSDGYTF TGTGCCAGCAGTTCTGATGGCTACACCTTC
TRBJ1-4 NA TRBV6-1 NA CASRARATNEKLFF TGTGCCAGCAGGGCCAGGGCAACTAATGAAAAACTGTTTTTT
TRBJ1-2 NA TRBV6-5 NA CASSYGGFNYGYTF TGTGCCAGCAGTTATGGCGGATTTAACTATGGCTACACCTTC
TRBJ2-1 once TRBV6-6 NA CASSGLTTTPYNEQFF TGTGCCAGCAGTGGACTCACTACAACCCCCTACAATGAGCAGTTCTTC
TRBJ1-2 NA TRBV5-1 NA CASSLTTGNGYTF TGCGCCAGCAGCCTCACCACAGGGAATGGCTACACCTTC
TRBJ1-3 NA TRBV6-6 TRBD1 CASSGQGRSGNTIYF TGTGCCAGCAGCGGACAGGGGAGGTCTGGAAACACCATATATTTT
TRBJ2-1 once TRBV5-1 TRBD2 CASTVGGLASYNEQFF TGCGCCAGCACCGTGGGGGGACTAGCATCCTACAATGAGCAGTTCTTC
TRBJ1-1 NA TRBV29-1 TRBD1 CSVPTGGGLNTEAFF TGCAGCGTTCCAACAGGGGGCGGCCTGAACACTGAAGCTTTCTTT
TRBJ2-1 NA TRBV6-6 TRBD2 CASSLSGGQYNEQFF TGTGCCAGCAGTTTAAGCGGGGGGCAGTACAATGAGCAGTTCTTC
TRBJ2-5 NA TRBV6-1 TRBD2 CASSEVRLAGGPRETQYF TGTGCCAGCAGTGAAGTGAGACTAGCGGGGGGGCCCCGAGAGACCCAGTACTTC
TRBJ1-1 NA TRBV6-1 TRBD1 CASSEGTEGTEAFF TGCGCCAGCAGTGAAGGGACAGAAGGCACTGAAGCTTTCTTT
TRBJ2-1 NA TRBV10-2 NA CASIRGGASYNEQFF TGCGCCAGCATTCGAGGGGGGGCCTCCTACAATGAGCAGTTCTTC
TRBJ2-3 NA TRBV10-3 TRBD2 CAISESAGGRTDTQYF TGTGCCATCAGTGAGTCGGCGGGGGGGAGGACAGATACGCAGTATTTT
TRBJ2-3 NA TRBV11-1 TRBD2 CASSLTGGVWYF TGTGCCAGCAGCCTGACTGGGGGGGTCTGGTATTTT
TRBJ1-1 NA TRBV27 TRBD1 CASSRTGGGYTEAFF TGTGCCAGCAGTCGGACAGGGGGCGGGTACACTGAAGCTTTCTTT
TRBJ1-2 NA TRBV6-1 NA CASILQGRSNYGYTF TGTGCCAGCATCTTACAGGGCAGATCTAACTATGGCTACACCTTC
TRBJ2-1 NA TRBV7-2 NA CASSSRWWSHEQFF TGTGCCAGCAGCTCCCGGTGGTGGAGTCATGAGCAGTTCTTC
TRBJ1-2 NA TRBV29-1 NA CSVKGRDRTIANYGYTF TGCAGCGTTAAGGGGAGAGACAGGACGATAGCTAACTATGGCTACACCTTC
TRBJ2-3 few TRBV29-1 TRBD2 CRAGSTDTQYF TGCAGAGCGGGGAGCACAGATACGCAGTATTTT
TRBJ2-7 once TRBV9 TRBD2 CASSVGGGNSYEQYF TGTGCCAGCAGCGTCGGGGGGGGGAACTCCTACGAGCAGTACTTC
TRBJ1-6 NA TRBV28 NA CASSSADFWSSYNSPLHF TGTGCCAGCAGCTCGGCGGACTTTTGGAGCTCCTATAATTCACCCCTCCACTTT
TRBJ2-3 NA TRBV10-3 NA CAILRGSTDTQYF TGTGCCATCCTGAGGGGGAGCACAGATACGCAGTATTTT
TRBJ2-7 NA TRBV29-1 TRBD1 CSVARDSYEQYF TGCAGCGTTGCCCGGGACAGCTACGAGCAGTACTTC
TRBJ1-1 NA TRBV2 TRBD1 CASSAGTGVFRRTEAFF TGTGCCAGCAGTGCCGGGACAGGGGTCTTCCGACGGACTGAAGCTTTCTTT
TRBJ2-7 NA TRBV5-1 NA CASSLVPRSYEQYF TGCGCCAGCAGCTTGGTGCCGCGCTCCTACGAGCAGTACTTC
TRBJ1-6 NA TRBV2 TRBD1 CASSLQGTRNSPLHF TGTGCCAGCAGTTTACAGGGGACGAGGAATTCACCCCTCCACTTT
TRBJ1-2 NA TRBV18 TRBD1 CASSPGTGVAGYTF TGTGCCAGCTCTCCAGGGACAGGGGTGGCTGGCTACACCTTC
TRBJ1-2 NA TRBV2 NA CASSEDVRLGYTF TGTGCCAGCAGTGAAGATGTCCGACTAGGCTACACCTTC
TRBJ2-5 NA TRBV10-2 NA CASSESREETQYF TGCGCCAGCAGTGAGTCGAGGGAAGAGACCCAGTACTTC
TRBJ1-1 once TRBV29-1 NA CSVGRNTEAFF TGCAGCGTTGGCAGGAACACTGAAGCTTTCTTT
TRBJ1-6 NA TRBV28 NA CASSSVRMATSPLHF TGTGCCAGCAGTTCCGTCAGGATGGCCACCTCACCCCTCCACTTT
TRBJ1-1 NA TRBV5-6 TRBD1 CASSLGQRNTEAFF TGTGCCAGCAGCCTGGGACAGCGGAACACTGAAGCTTTCTTT
TRBJ1-1 NA TRBV19 NA CASSRGGRGIPLNTEAFF TGTGCCAGTAGCAGAGGGGGTAGGGGGATCCCGCTGAACACTGAAGCTTTCTTT
TRBJ1-4 NA TRBV19 NA CASSTFRGNEKLFF TGTGCCAGTAGTACTTTTAGGGGTAATGAAAAACTGTTTTTT
TRBJ1-3 few TRBV5-4 NA CASSPGGIGSGNTIYF TGTGCCAGCAGCCCCGGGGGGATCGGCTCTGGAAACACCATATATTTT
TRBJ1-1 few TRBV10-1 TRBD1 CASSKGQGNTEAFF TGCGCCAGCAGTAAGGGACAGGGGAACACTGAAGCTTTCTTT
TRBJ1-2 few TRBV15 NA CATSRVRGGYTF TGTGCCACCAGCAGAGTTCGGGGTGGCTACACCTTC
TRBJ1-3 once TRBV19 NA CASSISAGKNTIYF TGTGCCAGTAGTATCTCCGCAGGAAAGAACACCATATATTTT
TRBJ2-5 NA TRBV30 TRBD1 CASTTGGWETQYF TGTGCCTCGACCACAGGGGGCTGGGAGACCCAGTACTTC
TRBJ1-5 NA TRBV6-1 TRBD1 CATTDTYRGNQPQHF TGTGCCACCACCGACACCTACAGGGGGAATCAGCCCCAGCATTTT
TRBJ1-1 NA TRBV5-4 NA CASSPKQATEAFF TGTGCCAGCAGCCCGAAACAGGCGACTGAAGCTTTCTTT
TRBJ1-1 few TRBV10-3 TRBD1 CAISNGQVGNTEAFF TGTGCCATCAGTAATGGACAGGTCGGGAACACTGAAGCTTTCTTT
TRBJ2-1 NA TRBV6-6 TRBD1 CASRITGTVYNEQFF TGTGCCAGCAGGATTACCGGGACAGTATACAATGAGCAGTTCTTC
TRBJ1-1 NA TRBV28 TRBD1 CASSFRDRRSPEAFF TGTGCCAGCAGTTTCAGGGACAGAAGGTCTCCTGAAGCTTTCTTT
TRBJ2-6 NA TRBV7-8 NA CASSSTRTGANVLTF TGTGCCAGCAGTTCGACCAGGACTGGGGCCAACGTCCTGACTTTC
TRBJ2-7 NA TRBV4-1 NA CASSQSFGGRLSIEQYF TGCGCCAGCAGCCAGTCCTTCGGGGGGCGTCTTTCGATCGAGCAGTACTTC
TRBJ2-7 NA TRBV5-6 TRBD2 CASRLAGGAYEQYF TGTGCCAGCAGACTAGCGGGGGGGGCCTACGAGCAGTACTTC
TRBJ2-7 NA TRBV28 NA CASSFARTAGFHEQYF TGTGCCAGCAGTTTCGCCCGAACAGCGGGTTTTCACGAGCAGTACTTC
TRBJ2-7 NA TRBV27 TRBD1 CASSLPGQAPYQQYF TGTGCCAGCAGTCTACCGGGACAGGCCCCTTACCAGCAGTACTTC